The clone carrying this TCR beta chain has more than one count but fewer than ten. Its antigen is currently unknown. V gave up 6 bases and J gave up 0 bases, with 9 bases separating them. Germline V gene lookup returns CDR1 SGHTS and CDR2 YDEGEE. CDR3 length: 13 residues. The record originates from a study of response to subunit inactivated influenza vaccine. Notes on the study in general: Authors proposed each seasonal influenza vaccination draws in few new T cells.

Via MiXCR, TCRdb re-called the RT-PCR reads, giving one row per CDR3 protein. The table has 280,000 or so distinct CDR3 sequences, just over 20% seen once. The chain uses TRBV5-8 and TRBJ1-1; D uncertain. Material: PBMCs from blood, obtained less than 22 months after vaccination. The sequence was collected from a man between 50 and 70 years old who received an inactivated influenza vaccine. CDR3 in amino acids: CASIKEMNTEAFF. DNA for the CDR3: TGTGCCAGCATTAAGGAGATGAACACTGAAGCTTTCTTT.